The TCR beta chain described here comes from a study of blood T cell repertoires in COVID-19. The wider study: Donors in the United States, Italy and Spain gave samples during acute or convalescent COVID-19.

The table lists this clone with a few counts. The table came from immunoSEQ multiplex PCR; TCRdb's copy has only in-frame clones and leaves some out. The table lists around 190,000 clones, about 76% of them singletons. Sequencing was done on a sample of peripheral blood. The sequence came from a woman aged 50 to 60 with active or convalescent COVID-19.

CDR3 protein: CASRGFGNDGAEAFF. DNA for the CDR3: TGTGCCAGTAGGGGGTTCGGCAATGATGGGGCAGAAGCTTTCTTT. The V and J genes are TRBV19 and TRBJ1-1, with D possibly TRBD1 on 5 matching bases. This CDR3 region has 15 residues. The germline gives CDR1 LNHDA, CDR2 SQIVND (reference sequence). Trimming cost V 6 bases and J 8 bases, with 22 bases left between them.